What follows are 18 T cell receptor beta chains derived from one specimen sequenced in a study of control samples from healthy donors and cancer patients. Measured with immunoSEQ multiplex PCR; TCRdb has only the in-frame clones, and not every one. The profile covers 98,000 or so clones, with roughly 86% appearing a single time and about 2% taken by the ten largest. The sample was blood. The receptors were sampled from a man aged 60-69 years in good health.

This chain uses TRBV25-1 with TRBJ1-2, with D maybe TRBD1 (5 bases). The CDR3 is 12 amino acids. V lost 3 bases, J lost 8 bases, and 10 bases lay in between. Germline CDR1 MGHDK, CDR2 SYGVNS. As DNA, the CDR3 is TGTGCCAGCAGTGAGGGACGTTGGGGCTACACCTTC. It specifies CASSEGRWGYTF.

The V and J genes are TRBV6-6 and TRBJ2-5; D unresolved. The germline V and J ends were trimmed by 7 bases and 3 bases, with 6 bases remaining between them. The CDR3 consists of 11 residues. The germline V gene has CDR1 MNHNY and CDR2 SVGAGI (reference sequence). The CDR3 coding sequence is TGTGCCAGCACAGTTGAAGAGACCCAGTACTTC. Its translation is CASTVEETQYF.

The rearrangement links TRBV5-1 to TRBJ2-1; the D is unclear. The CDR3 runs to 14 residues. V was cut by 4 bases and J by 8 bases, with 16 bases left in between. The germline CDR1 and CDR2 sequences are SGHRS and YFSETQ. The DNA for the CDR3 is TGCGCCAGCAGCCCGGGTTCAATGCCCCATGAGCAGTTCTTC. It encodes CASSPGSMPHEQFF.

In its sample, this clone was seen a few times. This chain connects TRBV18 to TRBJ2-7, with D hard to call. Between the trimmed V and J ends, which lost 3 bases and 5 bases, there was a span of 17 bases. CDR3 size: 15 residues. In germline, CDR1 is KGHSH, CDR2 LQKENI. For the CDR3, the DNA is TGTGCCAGCTCACCGGGCAGCTATCGGGTAGACGAGCAGTACTTC. Residues: CASSPGSYRVDEQYF.

As to this clone: A much larger clone differs by one base, so this may be a read error. Other DNA sequences in the same sample also yield this CDR3. The chain has TRBV7-8 and TRBJ2-2, with TRBD2 identical over 7 bases. Losses at the gene ends were 4 bases for V and 8 bases for J; bases not matched to a gene: 25. Germline assignment: CDR1 SGHVS and CDR2 FQNEAQ. This CDR3 contains 20 residues. The CDR3 coding sequence is TGTGCCAGCAGCTCCCTGATTTTGACTAGCCCCACTGCGAGGCCTGGGGAGCTGTTTTTT. Translating it yields CASSSLILTSPTARPGELFF.

This chain links TRBV27 with TRBJ1-5; 7 nucleotides line up with TRBD1. Per the germline V gene, CDR1 is MNHEY and CDR2 is SMNVEV (reference sequence). The CDR3 length is 15 residues. V lost 8 bases and J lost 4; bases outside the gene matches: 11. CDR3 sequence reads: CASPLFRQGNQPQHF. CDR3 bases: TGTGCCAGCCCCCTTTTTCGACAGGGTAATCAGCCCCAGCATTTT.

The V call is TRBV11-3, the J call TRBJ2-7; D is perhaps TRBD1 (7 bases). V lost 0 bases and J lost 6, with 15 bases in between. The CDR3 runs to 15 residues. The V gene's germline CDR1 is SGHNT and CDR2 YENEEA. CDR3 nucleotide sequence: TGTGCCAGCAGCTTAGATACTAGCAGGGGGAGCGAGCAGTACTTC. Its translation is CASSLDTSRGSEQYF.

The chain joins TRBV7-9 to TRBJ1-5; D unclear. Germline V gene lookup returns CDR1 SEHNR and CDR2 FQNEAQ (reference sequence). The CDR3 has 13 residues. V gave up 6 bases and J gave up 3 bases, with 9 bases separating them. The chain's CDR3 is CASRDQPNQPQHF. In nucleotides, the CDR3 is TGTGCCAGCAGGGACCAGCCCAATCAGCCCCAGCATTTT.

The chain recombines TRBV7-8 with TRBJ1-4; tentative D call: TRBD1 (5 bases). CDR3 length: 16 amino acids. V was cut by 1 base and J by 8 bases, with 17 bases left in between. Per the germline V gene, CDR1 is SGHVS and CDR2 is FQNEAQ. This chain's CDR3 is CASSLGVWQGPEKLFF. The CDR3 nucleotides are TGTGCCAGCAGCTTAGGAGTCTGGCAGGGCCCCGAAAAACTGTTTTTT.

This clone has just one count. The rearrangement joins TRBV4-1 to TRBJ2-6; D is perhaps TRBD1 (5 bases). The V gene's germline CDR1 is MGHRA and CDR2 YSYEKL. The CDR3 consists of 18 residues. The V and J ends lost 1 base and 0 bases respectively, with 13 bases between them. The CDR3 here is CASSQGAGPRSGANVLTF. The CDR3 nucleotides are TGCGCCAGCAGCCAAGGCGCAGGGCCCCGCTCTGGGGCCAACGTCCTGACTTTC.

The chain combines TRBV30 with TRBJ2-7; weak D call: TRBD2 (6 bases). The CDR3 totals 15 residues. V was clipped by 3 bases and J by 2 bases, with 17 bases between them. Looked up from germline, CDR1 is GTSNPN and CDR2 is SVGIG (reference sequence). CDR3 loop: CAWSGFLARPYEQYF. As DNA, the CDR3 is TGTGCCTGGAGCGGGTTTCTAGCGCGCCCCTACGAGCAGTACTTC.

For the CDR3, the DNA is TGCGCCAGCAGCCGCGGGACTAGCCTGTTCTTC. This sequence encodes CASSRGTSLFF. The chain is built from TRBV4-1 and TRBJ2-1; TRBD2 matches 9 bases. There are 11 residues in the CDR3. Germline CDR1 reads MGHRA; CDR2 reads YSYEKL. After removal of 4 bases from V and 15 bases from J, the junction contained 4 bases not matched to a gene.

This chain joins TRBV5-5 and TRBJ2-2; D possibly uses TRBD1 or TRBD2 (5 bases each). Germline V gives CDR1 SGHKS, CDR2 YYEKEE (reference sequence). V was clipped by 6 bases and J by 2 bases, with 17 bases between them. The CDR3 is made up of 16 amino acids. The DNA for the CDR3 is TGTGCCAGCACACTCGGGGCAGGAGCCAACACCGGGGAGCTGTTTTTT. This translates into CASTLGAGANTGELFF.

The rearrangement links TRBV4-1 to TRBJ2-1, with D possibly matching TRBD2 (5 bases). CDR1 and CDR2 from the germline V gene are MGHRA and YSYEKL. The CDR3 is 17 amino acids. Trimming stripped 2 bases from V and 5 bases from J, with 19 bases between. CDR3 sequence: CASSQSGLTTANNEQFF. The CDR3 nucleotides read TGCGCCAGCAGCCAAAGCGGTCTAACTACGGCAAACAATGAGCAGTTCTTC.

This clone appeared many times. CDR3 nucleotides: TGTGCCAGCAGGGCCGGGACTAGCGGTTACAATGAGCAGTTCTTC. Encoded protein: CASRAGTSGYNEQFF. The chain uses TRBV7-9 and TRBJ2-1; 11 bases map to TRBD2. The germline CDR1 and CDR2 sequences are SEHNR and FQNEAQ (reference sequence). This CDR3 contains 15 residues. V was pared by 6 bases and J by 4 bases, with 5 bases of the junction left unmatched.

This clone came up a few times. The J gene is TRBJ1-1, the V gene TRBV7-8; D is perhaps TRBD1 (5 bases). The germline V gene has CDR1 SGHVS and CDR2 FQNEAQ. The CDR3 covers 16 residues. The ends were cut back, 4 bases at V and 1 base at J, with 16 bases in the middle. CDR3 in DNA: TGTGCCAGCAGCTCCCGGTCGGGGCTCAGGAACACTGAAGCTTTCTTT. This codes for CASSSRSGLRNTEAFF.

This chain uses TRBV10-2 with TRBJ2-7; D is ambiguous. Germline lookup yields CDR1 WSHSY and CDR2 SAAADI. V gave up 3 bases and J gave up 5 bases, with 5 bases separating them. The CDR3 runs 11 residues. CDR3 nucleotides: TGCGCCAGCAGTGACTTGGACGAGCAGTACTTC. Translation gives CASSDLDEQYF.

The chain joins TRBV3-1 (or the pseudogene TRBV3-2) to TRBJ2-3; 10 nucleotides align to TRBD2. The CDR3 runs to 16 residues. Germline V gives CDR1 LGHDT, CDR2 YNNKEL (reference sequence). Losses at the gene ends were 0 bases for V and 4 bases for J; bases not matched to a gene: 4. The CDR3 protein is CASSQDLAGASDTQYF. The CDR3 coding sequence is TGTGCCAGCAGCCAAGATCTAGCGGGAGCCTCAGATACGCAGTATTTT.